This T cell receptor (beta chain) was obtained from a study of tumor-infiltrating lymphocytes in primary liver carcinoma. General observations from the study: Unsorted bulk sampling ruled out any CD4+ versus CD8+ repertoire comparison.

From germline, CDR1 is MNHEY and CDR2 SVGAGI. This CDR3 is built from 16 residues. This clonotype has just one count. Its target is not known. An end of the junction does not agree with germline; a read error may underlie this. A constant-region primer served to make TCR beta cDNA from about 500 ng total RNA. Employing slightly modified ARM-PCR, three nested multiplex PCR rounds were run, and these gave rise to the TCR beta libraries. Researchers ran the first two PCR rounds for roughly 10 cycles each with TRBV1-TRBV30 forward primers and a C-beta reverse primer. TCRdb independently ran MiXCR on the multiplex PCR reads; one entry per CDR3 protein. The table has 310,000 or so distinct CDR3 sequences, around three fifths seen once. For blood RNA, unsorted whole blood served as the source, and germline DNA was extracted too.

V gene TRBV6-5 combines with J gene TRBJ1-3; D unclear. This sequence originates from a woman between 25 and 40 years old with primary liver carcinoma and hepatitis B virus infection. The sample comprised peripheral blood. CDR3 residues: CVSSSDRGRSGNTIYF. CDR3 DNA: TGTGTCAGCAGTTCCGACCGAGGCCGCTCTGGAAACACCATATATTTT.